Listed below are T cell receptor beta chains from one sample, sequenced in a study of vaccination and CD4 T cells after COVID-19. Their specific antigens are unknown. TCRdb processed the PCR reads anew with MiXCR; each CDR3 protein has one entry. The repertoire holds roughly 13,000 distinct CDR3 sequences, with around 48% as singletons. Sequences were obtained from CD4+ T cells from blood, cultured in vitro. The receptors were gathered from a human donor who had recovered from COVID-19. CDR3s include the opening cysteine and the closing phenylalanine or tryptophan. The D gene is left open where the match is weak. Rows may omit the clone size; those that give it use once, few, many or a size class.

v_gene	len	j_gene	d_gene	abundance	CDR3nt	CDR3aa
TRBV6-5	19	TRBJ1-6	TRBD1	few	TGTGCCAGCAGTTATTCCGGGACAGCCCTCAGCTCCTATAATTCACCCCTCCACTTT	CASSYSGTALSSYNSPLHF
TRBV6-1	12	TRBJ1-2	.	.	TGTGCCAGCAACCTACCCGAGCCGGGCTACACCTTC	CASNLPEPGYTF
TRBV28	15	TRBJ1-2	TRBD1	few	TGTGCCAGCAGTTTACTCATTCCAGGGGGTCATGGCTACACCTTC	CASSLLIPGGHGYTF
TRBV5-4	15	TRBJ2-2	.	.	TGTGCCAGCAGCAGCCCGCTAACGAACACCGGGGAGCTGTTTTTT	CASSSPLTNTGELFF
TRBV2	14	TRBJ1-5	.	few	TGTGCCAGCAGCGACACATCGAGCAATCAGCCCCAGCATTTT	CASSDTSSNQPQHF
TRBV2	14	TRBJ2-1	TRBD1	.	TGTGCCAGCAGTGAGGGACAGGGGACCAATGAGCAGTTCTTC	CASSEGQGTNEQFF
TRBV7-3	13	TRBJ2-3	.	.	TGTGCCAGCAGCGTCGGGGGCACAGATACGCAGTATTTT	CASSVGGTDTQYF
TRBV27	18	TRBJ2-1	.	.	TGTGCCAGCAGTCTGACCCTTCTTGGACAGTTTTCCTACAATGAGCAGTTCTTC	CASSLTLLGQFSYNEQFF
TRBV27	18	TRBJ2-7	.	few	TGTGCCAGCAGTTCTCGATCAATCCGGCTCGACGGGCCCTACGAGCAGTACTTC	CASSSRSIRLDGPYEQYF
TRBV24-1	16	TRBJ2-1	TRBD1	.	TGTGCCACCAGTTCTTGGGGGGGACAGGGGGCGAATGAGCAGTTCTTC	CATSSWGGQGANEQFF
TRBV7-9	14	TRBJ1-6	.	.	TGTGCCAGCAGCTTACTAGGGACTAATTCACCCCTCCACTTT	CASSLLGTNSPLHF
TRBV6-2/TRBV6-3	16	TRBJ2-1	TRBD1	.	TGTGCCAGCAAGAAAGATGACAGGGGGTTCTACAATGAGCAGTTCTTC	CASKKDDRGFYNEQFF
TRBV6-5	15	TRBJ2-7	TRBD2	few	TGTGCCAGCAGTTACTCAGGGCGGGGGGCCTACGAGCAGTACTTC	CASSYSGRGAYEQYF
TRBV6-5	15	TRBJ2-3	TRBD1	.	TGTGCCAGCAGTTCACGGACAGGGTGGACAGATACGCAGTATTTT	CASSSRTGWTDTQYF
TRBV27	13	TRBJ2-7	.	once	TGTGCCAGCAGGAAGCAGGGACGATACGAGCAGTACTTC	CASRKQGRYEQYF
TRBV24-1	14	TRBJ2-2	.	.	TGTGCCACCGGGGGTCAGGGGTTATCCGGGGAGCTGTTTTTT	CATGGQGLSGELFF
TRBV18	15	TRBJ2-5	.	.	TGTGCCAGCTCACTCACCACCCCGGGGCAAGAGACCCAGTACTTC	CASSLTTPGQETQYF
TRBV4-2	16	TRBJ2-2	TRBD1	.	TGTGCCAGCAGCCCTGGAGACAGGGTGAGGACCGGGGAGCTGTTTTTT	CASSPGDRVRTGELFF
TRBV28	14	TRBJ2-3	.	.	TGTGCCAGCAGTTCCCCCCGAAGCACAGATACGCAGTATTTT	CASSSPRSTDTQYF
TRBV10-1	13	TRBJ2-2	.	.	TGCGCCAGCAGTGGAGGGGGGGCCGGGGAGCTGTTTTTT	CASSGGGAGELFF
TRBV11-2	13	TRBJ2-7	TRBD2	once	TGTGCCAGCAGCCTAAGACTAGCCCTCGAGCAGTACTTC	CASSLRLALEQYF
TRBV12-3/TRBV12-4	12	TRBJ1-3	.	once	TGTGCCAGCAGCTGGGTCTGGAACACCATATATTTT	CASSWVWNTIYF
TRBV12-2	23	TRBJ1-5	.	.	TGTGCAAGTCGCTTAGAACAACCGAGCTTAGGAAAGAAATTGGGACGGGGCAATCAGCCCCAGCATTTT	CASRLEQPSLGKKLGRGNQPQHF
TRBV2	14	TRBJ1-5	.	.	TGTGCCAGCAGTGAAAGGGCGGAGGGGCAGCCCCAGCATTTT	CASSERAEGQPQHF
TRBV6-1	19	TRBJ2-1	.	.	TGTGCCAGCAGCCGACCATACAGGGTGGGAATCCCCAACTACAATGAGCAGTTCTTC	CASSRPYRVGIPNYNEQFF
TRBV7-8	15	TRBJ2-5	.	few	TGTGCCAGCAGCCCCATGGGGTATCGCCAAGAGACCCAGTACTTC	CASSPMGYRQETQYF
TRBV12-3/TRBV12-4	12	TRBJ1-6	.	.	TGTGCCAGCACCCTCCCAGGTTCACCCCTCCACTTT	CASTLPGSPLHF
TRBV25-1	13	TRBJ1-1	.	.	TGTGCCAGCAGTGCTACGGGGAACACTGAAGCTTTCTTT	CASSATGNTEAFF
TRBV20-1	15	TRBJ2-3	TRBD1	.	TGCAGTGCTAGAGATAGGCGACAGGGGGCAGATACGCAGTATTTT	CSARDRRQGADTQYF
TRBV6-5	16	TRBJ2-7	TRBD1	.	TGTGCCAGCAGTTATTCGAGCAGGGGGCTTTTTTACGAGCAGTACTTC	CASSYSSRGLFYEQYF
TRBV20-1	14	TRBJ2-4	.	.	TGCAGTGCTAGTGCCCAGCTAGCCAAAAACATTCAGTACTTC	CSASAQLAKNIQYF
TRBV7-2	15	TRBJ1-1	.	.	TGTGCCAGCAGGTTATGGGAACTGAAGCTTACTGAAGCTTTCTTT	CASRLWELKLTEAFF
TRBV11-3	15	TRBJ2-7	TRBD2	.	TGTGCCAGCAGCCCCAGCGGGGCAGTCTCCTACGAGCAGTACTTC	CASSPSGAVSYEQYF
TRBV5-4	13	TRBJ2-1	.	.	TGTGCCAGCACCCGAGCCTCCTACAATGAGCAGTTCTTC	CASTRASYNEQFF
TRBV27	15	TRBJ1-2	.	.	TGTGCCACCCTGGGCGGGGCAGGAGATAATCGGGGCTACACCTTC	CATLGGAGDNRGYTF
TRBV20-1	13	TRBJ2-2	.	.	TGCAGTGCTAGGCGGGAGAACACCGGGGAGCTGTTTTTT	CSARRENTGELFF
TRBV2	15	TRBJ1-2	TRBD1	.	TGTGCCAGCAGCGCACAGACAGGGTCAGTCTATGGCTACACCTTC	CASSAQTGSVYGYTF
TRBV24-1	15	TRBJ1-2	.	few	TGTGCCACCAGTGATCAGAGGACACTGGGGCATGGCTACACCTTC	CATSDQRTLGHGYTF
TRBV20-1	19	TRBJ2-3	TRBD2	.	TGCAGTGCTAGTCCACCTCGGACTAGCGGGAGAATGAGCTCAGATACGCAGTATTTT	CSASPPRTSGRMSSDTQYF
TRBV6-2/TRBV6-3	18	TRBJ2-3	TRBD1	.	TGTGCCAGCAGTTATTCCCTATTAGGAGGACAGGGCACAGATACGCAGTATTTT	CASSYSLLGGQGTDTQYF
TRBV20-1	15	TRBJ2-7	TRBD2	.	TGCAGTGCTTCCGGGACTAGCGGGAGGGTCTACGAGCAGTACTTC	CSASGTSGRVYEQYF
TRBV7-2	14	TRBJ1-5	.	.	TGTGCCAGCAGCTTGCTGACGGTAAATCAGCCCCAGCATTTT	CASSLLTVNQPQHF
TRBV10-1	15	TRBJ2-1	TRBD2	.	TGCGCCAGCAGTTTGTCTAGCGGGATAAGCAGTGAGCAGTTCTTC	CASSLSSGISSEQFF
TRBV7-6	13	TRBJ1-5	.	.	TGTGCCAGCAGCTTAAACAGCAATCAGCCCCAGCATTTT	CASSLNSNQPQHF
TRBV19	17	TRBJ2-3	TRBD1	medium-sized	TGTGCCACTAGGGGGACAGGCGGGTCCTTTCGCTTAGATACGCAGTATTTT	CATRGTGGSFRLDTQYF
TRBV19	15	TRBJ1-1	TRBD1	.	TGTGCCAGTAGTCCTGCCCTGGGACAGTACACTGAAGCTTTCTTT	CASSPALGQYTEAFF
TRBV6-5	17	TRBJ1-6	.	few	TGTGCCAGCAGTTACGAGGCACCGAGCTCCTATAATTCACCCCTCCACTTT	CASSYEAPSSYNSPLHF